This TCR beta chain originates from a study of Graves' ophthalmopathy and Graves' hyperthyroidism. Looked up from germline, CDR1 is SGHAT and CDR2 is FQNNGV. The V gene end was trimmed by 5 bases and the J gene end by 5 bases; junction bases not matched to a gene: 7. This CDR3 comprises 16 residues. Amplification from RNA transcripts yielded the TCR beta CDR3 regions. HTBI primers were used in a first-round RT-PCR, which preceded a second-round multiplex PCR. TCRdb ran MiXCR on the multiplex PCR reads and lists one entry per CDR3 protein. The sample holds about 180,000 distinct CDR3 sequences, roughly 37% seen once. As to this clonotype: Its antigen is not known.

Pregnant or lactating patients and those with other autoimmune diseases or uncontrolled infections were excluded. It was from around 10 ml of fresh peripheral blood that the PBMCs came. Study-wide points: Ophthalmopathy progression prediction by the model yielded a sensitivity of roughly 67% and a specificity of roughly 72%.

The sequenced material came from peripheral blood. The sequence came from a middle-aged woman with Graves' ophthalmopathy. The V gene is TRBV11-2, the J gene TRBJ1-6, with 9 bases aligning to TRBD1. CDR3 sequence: CASSAGQGGDNSPLHF. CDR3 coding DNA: TGTGCCAGCAGCGCGGGACAGGGAGGGGATAATTCACCCCTCCACTTT.